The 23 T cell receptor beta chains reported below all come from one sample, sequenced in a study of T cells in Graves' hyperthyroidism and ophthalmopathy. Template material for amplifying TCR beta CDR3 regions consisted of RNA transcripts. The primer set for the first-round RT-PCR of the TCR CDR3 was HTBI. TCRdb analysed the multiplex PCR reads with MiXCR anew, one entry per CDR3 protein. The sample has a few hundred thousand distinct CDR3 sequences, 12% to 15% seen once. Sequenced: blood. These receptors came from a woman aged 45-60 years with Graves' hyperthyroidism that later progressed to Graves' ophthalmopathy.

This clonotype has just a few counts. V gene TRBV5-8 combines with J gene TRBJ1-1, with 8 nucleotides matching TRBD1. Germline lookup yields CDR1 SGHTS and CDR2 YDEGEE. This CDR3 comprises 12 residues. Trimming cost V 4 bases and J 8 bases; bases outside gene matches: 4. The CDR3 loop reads CASSQDRVEAFF. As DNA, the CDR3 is TGTGCCAGCAGCCAGGACAGGGTAGAAGCTTTCTTT.

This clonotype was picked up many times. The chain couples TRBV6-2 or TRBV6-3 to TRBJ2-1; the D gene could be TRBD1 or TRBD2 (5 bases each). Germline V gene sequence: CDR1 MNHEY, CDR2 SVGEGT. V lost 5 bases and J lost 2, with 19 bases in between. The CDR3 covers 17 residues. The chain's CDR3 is CASSPREDSRTYNEQFF. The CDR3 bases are TGTGCCAGCAGTCCTCGGGAAGACAGTAGGACCTACAATGAGCAGTTCTTC.

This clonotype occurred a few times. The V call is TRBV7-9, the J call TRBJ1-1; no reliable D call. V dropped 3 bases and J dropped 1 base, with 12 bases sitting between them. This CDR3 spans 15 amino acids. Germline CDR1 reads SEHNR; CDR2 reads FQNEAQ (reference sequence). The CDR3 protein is CASSFLGLRNTEAFF. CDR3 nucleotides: TGTGCCAGCAGCTTTCTCGGGCTAAGGAACACTGAAGCTTTCTTT.

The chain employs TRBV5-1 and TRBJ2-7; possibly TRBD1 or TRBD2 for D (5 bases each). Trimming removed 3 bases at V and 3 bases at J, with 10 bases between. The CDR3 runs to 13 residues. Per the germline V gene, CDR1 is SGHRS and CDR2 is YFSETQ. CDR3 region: CASSSEGSYEQYF. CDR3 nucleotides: TGCGCCAGCAGCTCCGAGGGGAGCTACGAGCAGTACTTC.

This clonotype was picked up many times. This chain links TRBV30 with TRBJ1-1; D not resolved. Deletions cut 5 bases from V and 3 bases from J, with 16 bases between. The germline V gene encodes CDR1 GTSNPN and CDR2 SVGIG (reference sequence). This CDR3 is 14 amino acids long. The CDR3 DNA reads TGTGCCTGGGACACTGTATCCGGGTACACTGAAGCTTTCTTT. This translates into CAWDTVSGYTEAFF.

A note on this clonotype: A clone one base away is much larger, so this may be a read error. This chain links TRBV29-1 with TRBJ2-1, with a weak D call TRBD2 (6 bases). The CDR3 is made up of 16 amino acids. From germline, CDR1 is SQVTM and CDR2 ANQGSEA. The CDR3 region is CSAEDGGGASYNEQFF. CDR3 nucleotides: TGCAGCGCTGAAGATGGTGGCGGGGCCTCCTACAATGAGCAGTTCTTC.

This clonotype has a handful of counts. In DNA form, the CDR3 reads TGTGCCAGTAGTCCCATTTGGCTAGCGGTAACGGACGAGCAGTACTTC. It yields the protein CASSPIWLAVTDEQYF. The V call is TRBV19, the J call TRBJ2-7; 7 nucleotides agree with TRBD2. The germline V gene encodes CDR1 LNHDA and CDR2 SQIVND (reference sequence). This CDR3 has 16 amino acids. V was pared by 5 bases and J by 5 bases, with 15 bases of the junction left unmatched.

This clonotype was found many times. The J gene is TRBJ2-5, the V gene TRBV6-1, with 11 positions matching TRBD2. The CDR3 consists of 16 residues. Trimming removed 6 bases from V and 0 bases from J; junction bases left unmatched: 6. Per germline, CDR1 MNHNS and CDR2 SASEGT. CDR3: CASSILAGEYQETQYF. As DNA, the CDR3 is TGTGCCAGCAGCATACTAGCGGGAGAGTACCAAGAGACCCAGTACTTC.

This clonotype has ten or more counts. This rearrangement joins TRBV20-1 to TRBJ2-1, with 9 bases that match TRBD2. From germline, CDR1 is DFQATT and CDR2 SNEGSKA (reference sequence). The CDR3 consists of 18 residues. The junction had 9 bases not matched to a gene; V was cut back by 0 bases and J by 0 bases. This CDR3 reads CSARDLSSGRYSYNEQFF. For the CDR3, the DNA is TGCAGTGCTAGAGATCTTTCCAGCGGGAGGTACTCCTACAATGAGCAGTTCTTC.

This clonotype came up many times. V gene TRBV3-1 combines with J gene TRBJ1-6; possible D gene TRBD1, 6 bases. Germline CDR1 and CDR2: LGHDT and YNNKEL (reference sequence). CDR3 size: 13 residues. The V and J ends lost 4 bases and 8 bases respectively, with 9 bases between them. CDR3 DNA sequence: TGTGCCAGCAGCCTCAGGACAGATTCACCCCTCCACTTT. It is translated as CASSLRTDSPLHF.

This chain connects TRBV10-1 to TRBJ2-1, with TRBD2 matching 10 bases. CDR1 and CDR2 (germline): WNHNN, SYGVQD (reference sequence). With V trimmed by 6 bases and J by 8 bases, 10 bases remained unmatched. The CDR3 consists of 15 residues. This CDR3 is CASRPSGSPMDEQFF. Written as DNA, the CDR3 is TGCGCCAGCAGGCCTAGCGGGAGCCCCATGGATGAGCAGTTCTTC.

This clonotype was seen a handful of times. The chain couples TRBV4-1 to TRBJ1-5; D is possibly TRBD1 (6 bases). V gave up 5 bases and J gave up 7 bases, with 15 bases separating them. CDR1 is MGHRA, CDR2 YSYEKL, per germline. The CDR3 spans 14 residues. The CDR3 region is CASSNPGRGQPQHF. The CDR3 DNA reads TGCGCCAGCAGCAACCCCGGAAGGGGGCAGCCCCAGCATTTT.

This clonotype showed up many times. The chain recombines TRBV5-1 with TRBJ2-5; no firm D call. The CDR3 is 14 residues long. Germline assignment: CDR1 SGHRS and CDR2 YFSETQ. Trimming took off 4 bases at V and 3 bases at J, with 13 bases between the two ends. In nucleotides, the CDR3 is TGCGCCAGCAGCGCTGGTAGGCTTGAAGAGACCCAGTACTTC. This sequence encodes CASSAGRLEETQYF. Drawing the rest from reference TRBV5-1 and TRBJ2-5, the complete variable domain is KAGVTQTPRYLIKTRGQQVTLSCSPISGHRSVSWYQQTPGQGLQFLFEYFSETQRNKGNFPGRFSGRQFSNSRSEMNVSTLELGDSALYLCASSAGRLEETQYFGPGTRLLVL.

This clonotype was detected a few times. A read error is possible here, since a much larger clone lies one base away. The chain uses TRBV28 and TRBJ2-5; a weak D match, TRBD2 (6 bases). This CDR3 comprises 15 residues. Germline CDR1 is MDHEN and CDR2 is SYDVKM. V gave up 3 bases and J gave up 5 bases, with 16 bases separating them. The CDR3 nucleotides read TGTGCCAGCAGTTTGCCGAGGAGGGCCAGGGAGACCCAGTACTTC. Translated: CASSLPRRARETQYF.

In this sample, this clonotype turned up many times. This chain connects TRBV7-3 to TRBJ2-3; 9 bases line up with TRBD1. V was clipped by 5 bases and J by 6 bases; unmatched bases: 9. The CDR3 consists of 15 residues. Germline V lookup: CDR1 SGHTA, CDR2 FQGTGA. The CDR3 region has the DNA TGTGCCAGCAGCAGAAGACAGGGGGTAGATGATACGCAGTATTTT. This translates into CASSRRQGVDDTQYF.

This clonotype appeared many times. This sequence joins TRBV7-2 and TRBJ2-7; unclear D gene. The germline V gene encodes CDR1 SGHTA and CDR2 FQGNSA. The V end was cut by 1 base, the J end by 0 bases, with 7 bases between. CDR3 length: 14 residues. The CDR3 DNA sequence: TGTGCCAGCAGCTTAGAGGTAGTCTCCTACGAGCAGTACTTC. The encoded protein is CASSLEVVSYEQYF. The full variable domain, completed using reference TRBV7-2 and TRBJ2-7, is GAGVSQSPSNKVTEKGKDVELRCDPISGHTALYWYRQSLGQGLEFLIYFQGNSAPDKSGLPSDRFSAERTGGSVSTLTIQRTQQEDSAVYLCASSLEVVSYEQYFGPGTRLTVT.

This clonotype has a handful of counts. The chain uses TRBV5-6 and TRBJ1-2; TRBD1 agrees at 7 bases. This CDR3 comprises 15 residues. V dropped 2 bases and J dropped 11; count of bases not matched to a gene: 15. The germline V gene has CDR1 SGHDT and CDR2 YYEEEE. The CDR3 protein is CASSFLTDRPSGYTF. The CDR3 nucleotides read TGTGCCAGCAGCTTCCTTACGGACAGGCCCTCGGGGTACACCTTC.

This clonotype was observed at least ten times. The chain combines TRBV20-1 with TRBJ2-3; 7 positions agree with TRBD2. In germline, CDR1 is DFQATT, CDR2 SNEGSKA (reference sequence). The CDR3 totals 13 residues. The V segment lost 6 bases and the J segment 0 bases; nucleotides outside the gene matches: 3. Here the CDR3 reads CSANSGSTDTQYF. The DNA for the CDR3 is TGCAGTGCCAATAGCGGGAGCACAGATACGCAGTATTTT.

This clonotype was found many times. The DNA for the CDR3 is TGTGCCAGCAGCCCCCGGGGTTATAGCAATCAGCCCCAGCATTTT. It codes for CASSPRGYSNQPQHF. The chain is built from TRBV28 and TRBJ1-5; D call uncertain. Trimming pared 6 bases from V and 0 bases from J, leaving 12 bases between. Germline lookup yields CDR1 MDHEN and CDR2 SYDVKM. There are 15 residues in the CDR3.

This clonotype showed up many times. CDR3: CASSPRLAGGIEQFF. DNA for the CDR3: TGTGCCAGCAGCCCCCGACTAGCGGGAGGGATTGAGCAGTTCTTC. The rearrangement uses TRBV7-3 and TRBJ2-1; 14 nucleotides match TRBD2. Germline-derived CDR1 and CDR2 are SGHTA and FQGTGA. The ends lost 5 bases at V and 9 bases at J; junction bases unmatched: 6. The CDR3 has 15 amino acids.

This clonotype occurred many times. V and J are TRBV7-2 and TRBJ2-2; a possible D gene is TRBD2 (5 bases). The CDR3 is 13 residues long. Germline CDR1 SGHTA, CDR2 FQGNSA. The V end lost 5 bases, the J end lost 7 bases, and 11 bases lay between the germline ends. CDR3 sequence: CASSPIGSGELFF. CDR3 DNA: TGTGCCAGCAGCCCGATAGGGAGCGGGGAGCTGTTTTTT.

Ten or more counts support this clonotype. The chain's CDR3 is CASSPTGLPTLTGYTF. For the CDR3, the DNA is TGTGCCAGCTCCCCCACGGGACTACCTACTTTAACTGGCTACACCTTC. V is TRBV18 and J is TRBJ1-2; weak D call: TRBD1 (5 bases). The CDR3 is made up of 16 amino acids. CDR1 and CDR2 (germline): KGHSH, LQKENI. V was shortened by 6 bases and J by 7 bases, with 24 bases between the two germline ends.

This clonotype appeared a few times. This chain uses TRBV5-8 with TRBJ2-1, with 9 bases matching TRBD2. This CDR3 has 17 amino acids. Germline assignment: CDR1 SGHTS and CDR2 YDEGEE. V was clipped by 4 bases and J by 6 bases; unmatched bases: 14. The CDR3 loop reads CASSPEPIAGVGNEQFF. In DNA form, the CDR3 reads TGTGCCAGCAGCCCGGAGCCCATAGCGGGAGTGGGCAATGAGCAGTTCTTC.